One and the same sample provided the 24 T cell receptor beta chains below, sequenced in a study of blood T cell repertoires in COVID-19. Some clones are missing from TCRdb's copy, which holds only in-frame ones; the method was immunoSEQ multiplex PCR. Counted here are 100,000 or so clones, 85% occurring once; the ten biggest clones make up approximately 2%. Material: peripheral blood. These receptors came from a woman between 65 and 79 years old with active or convalescent COVID-19.

V is TRBV12-3 or TRBV12-4 and J is TRBJ1-3, with a tentative D call TRBD1 (5 bases). The CDR3 spans 13 residues. V was clipped by 6 bases and J by 3 bases, with 9 bases between them. Here the CDR3 DNA reads TGTGCCAGCAGAGGGGATAGTGGAAACACCATATATTTT. Protein sequence: CASRGDSGNTIYF.

The rearrangement joins TRBV7-9 to TRBJ2-2; weak D call: TRBD1 (5 bases). Trimming removed 5 bases from V and 8 bases from J, with 9 bases in between. This CDR3 contains 12 residues. In germline, CDR1 is SEHNR, CDR2 FQNEAQ (reference sequence). CDR3 DNA: TGTGCCAGCAGCATTCGACAGGGGGAGCTGTTTTTT. Its translation is CASSIRQGELFF.

The chain carries TRBV7-9 and TRBJ1-1, with D hard to call. CDR1 and CDR2 from the germline V gene are SEHNR and FQNEAQ (reference sequence). This CDR3 is 14 amino acids long. The V and J ends lost 5 bases and 1 base respectively, with 11 bases between them. This chain's CDR3 is CASSAHTGNTEAFF. DNA for the CDR3: TGTGCCAGCAGCGCCCACACGGGGAACACTGAAGCTTTCTTT.

This chain links TRBV11-3 with TRBJ2-2; TRBD1 might be the D (6 bases). The V end lost 1 base, the J end lost 0 bases, and 15 bases lay between the germline ends. Per germline, CDR1 SGHNT and CDR2 YENEEA. The CDR3 length is 18 residues. The CDR3 region is CASSLGQGHTANTGELFF. As DNA, the CDR3 is TGTGCCAGCAGCTTAGGCCAGGGACATACGGCGAACACCGGGGAGCTGTTTTTT.

The CDR3, as DNA: TGTGCCAGCAGTTACTCCGGGACAGTGGACGGCTACACCTTC. Translated, it gives CASSYSGTVDGYTF. The rearrangement links TRBV6-2 or TRBV6-3 to TRBJ1-2; 7 bases align to TRBD1. V shed 0 bases, J shed 8 bases, and the junction held 6 bases outside the gene matches. Germline-derived CDR1 and CDR2 are MNHEY and SVGEGT. CDR3 length: 14 amino acids.

This chain joins TRBV24-1 and TRBJ2-7; TRBD2 might be the D (6 bases). In germline, CDR1 is KGHDR, CDR2 SFDVKD. V lost 10 bases and J 4 bases, leaving 10 bases between the germline ends. This CDR3 is 11 amino acids long. The chain's CDR3 is CATSAGYEQYF. The CDR3, as DNA: TGTGCCACAAGCGCGGGGTACGAGCAGTACTTC.

The chain links TRBV19 to TRBJ2-5; a possible D gene is TRBD2 (6 bases). Germline-derived CDR1 and CDR2 are LNHDA and SQIVND (reference sequence). The V and J ends lost 5 bases and 2 bases respectively, with 15 bases between them. This CDR3 comprises 15 residues. CDR3 DNA sequence: TGTGCCAGTAGTCCACAGACTAGGGGACAAGAGACCCAGTACTTC. Translation gives CASSPQTRGQETQYF.

The rearrangement links TRBV5-1 to TRBJ2-2; TRBD1 matches at 9 bases. Germline V gene data show CDR1 as SGHRS and CDR2 as YFSETQ. The V gene end was trimmed by 2 bases and the J gene end by 6 bases; junction bases not matched to a gene: 5. This CDR3 has 15 residues. The CDR3: CASSLQGAESGELFF. CDR3 nucleotide sequence: TGCGCCAGCAGCTTACAGGGGGCTGAGTCCGGGGAGCTGTTTTTT.

The gene calls are TRBV5-5 and TRBJ2-6; perhaps TRBD2 as D (5 bases). From germline, CDR1 is SGHKS and CDR2 YYEKEE (reference sequence). CDR3 length: 15 residues. V lost 2 bases and J lost 0, with 6 bases in between. The CDR3 spells CASSLEGSGANVLTF. The DNA for the CDR3 is TGTGCCAGCAGCTTAGAGGGCTCTGGGGCCAACGTCCTGACTTTC. The full variable domain, in which reference TRBV5-5 and TRBJ2-6 provide the parts outside the CDR3, is DAGVTQSPTHLIKTRGQQVTLRCSPISGHKSVSWYQQVLGQGPQFIFQYYEKEERGRGNFPDRFSARQFPNYSSELNVNALLLGDSALYLCASSLEGSGANVLTFGAGSRLTVL.

The rearrangement links TRBV6-5 to TRBJ1-1; D is uncertain. There are 13 residues in the CDR3. V lost 0 bases, J lost 7 bases, and 9 bases lay in between. CDR1 and CDR2 (germline): MNHEY, SVGAGI. CDR3 nucleotide sequence: TGTGCCAGCAGTTACTCACAGATAGGTGAAGCTTTCTTT. Its protein is CASSYSQIGEAFF.

V is TRBV7-8 and J is TRBJ2-7; D is uncertain. CDR3 length: 14 amino acids. The V end was cut by 2 bases, the J end by 4 bases, with 12 bases between. Germline V gives CDR1 SGHVS, CDR2 FQNEAQ. Here the CDR3 reads CASSLFEVSYEQYF. CDR3 DNA: TGTGCCAGCAGCTTATTCGAGGTCTCATACGAGCAGTACTTC.

The CDR3 bases are TGTGCCACCAGCAGAGATCCGGTTAATCAGCCCCAGCATTTT. Amino acids: CATSRDPVNQPQHF. J is TRBJ1-5 and V is TRBV15; D remains unclear. Trimming left V 0 bases short and J 4 bases short, with 7 bases between. From germline, CDR1 is LNHNV and CDR2 YYDKDF (reference sequence). The CDR3 runs 14 residues.

The chain links TRBV7-2 to TRBJ1-2; no reliable D call. The CDR3 covers 14 residues. Trimming removed 1 base from V and 5 bases from J, with 11 bases in between. Germline loops: CDR1 SGHTA, CDR2 FQGNSA. The CDR3 DNA reads TGTGCCAGCAGCTTAGGTGTCGGTGAATATGGCTACACCTTC. It encodes CASSLGVGEYGYTF.

This clone has a handful of counts. The CDR3 spells CASSYWGQGSEKLFF. The CDR3 DNA follows: TGTGCCAGCAGTTATTGGGGACAGGGGTCTGAAAAACTGTTTTTT. The chain uses TRBV6-5 and TRBJ1-4; 10 bases fit TRBD1. The germline CDR1 and CDR2 sequences are MNHEY and SVGAGI. J gave up 7 bases and V 3 bases, and 5 bases lay outside the gene matches. CDR3 size: 15 residues.

This clone was seen a few times. The rearrangement joins TRBV18 to TRBJ2-5; 7 bases align to TRBD2. V lost 8 bases, J lost 2 bases, and 2 bases stayed unmatched. This CDR3 contains 12 residues. Germline assignment: CDR1 KGHSH and CDR2 LQKENI. Here the CDR3 DNA reads TGTGCCAGCGACGGGGGGCAAGAGACCCAGTACTTC. This translates into CASDGGQETQYF.

The V and J genes are TRBV27 and TRBJ2-5, with 10 bases fitting TRBD2. The germline V gene has CDR1 MNHEY and CDR2 SMNVEV (reference sequence). This CDR3 spans 15 amino acids. V shed 5 bases and J 3 bases; nucleotides not matched to a gene: 6. CDR3 in amino acids: CASSQDLAGEETQYF. The CDR3 coding sequence is TGTGCCAGCAGTCAAGACCTAGCGGGAGAAGAGACCCAGTACTTC.

The genes are TRBV28 and TRBJ2-2; 9 bases match TRBD1. The CDR3 sequence is 16 residues long. V shed 3 bases and J 6 bases; nucleotides not matched to a gene: 8. Germline loops: CDR1 MDHEN, CDR2 SYDVKM. The CDR3: CASSFPGTGISGELFF. DNA for the CDR3: TGTGCCAGCAGTTTTCCCGGGACAGGGATCTCCGGGGAGCTGTTTTTT.

The chain carries TRBV29-1 and TRBJ1-5; unclear D gene. V was clipped by 5 bases and J by 0 bases, with 8 bases between them. This CDR3 region has 13 residues. Germline lookup yields CDR1 SQVTM and CDR2 ANQGSEA. The CDR3 spells CSVLFRSNQPQHF. DNA for the CDR3: TGCAGCGTTCTTTTCCGTAGCAATCAGCCCCAGCATTTT.

Worth noting for this clone: Other DNA sequences within the sample encode an identical CDR3. V gene TRBV5-1 combines with J gene TRBJ1-1, with 8 bases aligning to TRBD1. The CDR3 contains 14 residues. V lost 2 bases and J lost 3; bases outside the gene matches: 3. Germline CDR1 is SGHRS and CDR2 is YFSETQ. The CDR3 nucleotides read TGCGCCAGCAGCTTAACAGGGGGGGACACTGAAGCTTTCTTT. It is translated as CASSLTGGDTEAFF.

The genes are TRBV24-1 and TRBJ2-5; 7 nucleotides match TRBD1. The V gene end was trimmed by 2 bases and the J gene end by 3 bases; junction bases not matched to a gene: 2. Germline V gene lookup returns CDR1 KGHDR and CDR2 SFDVKD. The CDR3 extends over 14 amino acids. In DNA form, the CDR3 reads TGTGCCACCAGTGATTCAGGGGGTGAAGAGACCCAGTACTTC. This sequence encodes CATSDSGGEETQYF.

V usage is TRBV11-1 and J usage is TRBJ2-1; 9 positions match TRBD2. This CDR3 region has 15 residues. J was trimmed by 1 base and V by 5 bases; bases with no gene match: 3. From germline, CDR1 is SGHAT and CDR2 FQDESV (reference sequence). CDR3 sequence: CASSRLAGSYNEQFF. Written as DNA, the CDR3 is TGTGCCAGCAGCCGGCTAGCGGGGTCCTACAATGAGCAGTTCTTC.

The J gene is TRBJ1-1, the V gene TRBV15; D not resolved. Deletions cut 1 base from V and 11 bases from J, with 11 bases between. The V gene's germline CDR1 is LNHNV and CDR2 YYDKDF (reference sequence). CDR3 size: 12 residues. The CDR3 coding sequence is TGTGCCACCAGCAGAGTACAACAGAAGGCTTTCTTT. Translating it yields CATSRVQQKAFF.

The rearrangement links TRBV28 to TRBJ2-3; 7 positions match TRBD1. Per the germline V gene, CDR1 is MDHEN and CDR2 is SYDVKM. J gave up 0 bases and V 5 bases, and 5 bases lay outside the gene matches. This CDR3 contains 15 residues. Written as DNA, the CDR3 is TGTGCCAGCAGTCAAGACAGGGCGAGCACAGATACGCAGTATTTT. It is translated as CASSQDRASTDTQYF.

This clone was recorded once. This chain uses TRBV5-1 with TRBJ1-1; TRBD1 is a possible D gene (5 bases). There are 12 residues in the CDR3. Deletions cut 3 bases from V and 7 bases from J, with 10 bases between. The germline V gene encodes CDR1 SGHRS and CDR2 YFSETQ. CDR3 DNA sequence: TGCGCCAGCAGCTCCGGACACCTTGAAGCTTTCTTT. Translated: CASSSGHLEAFF.